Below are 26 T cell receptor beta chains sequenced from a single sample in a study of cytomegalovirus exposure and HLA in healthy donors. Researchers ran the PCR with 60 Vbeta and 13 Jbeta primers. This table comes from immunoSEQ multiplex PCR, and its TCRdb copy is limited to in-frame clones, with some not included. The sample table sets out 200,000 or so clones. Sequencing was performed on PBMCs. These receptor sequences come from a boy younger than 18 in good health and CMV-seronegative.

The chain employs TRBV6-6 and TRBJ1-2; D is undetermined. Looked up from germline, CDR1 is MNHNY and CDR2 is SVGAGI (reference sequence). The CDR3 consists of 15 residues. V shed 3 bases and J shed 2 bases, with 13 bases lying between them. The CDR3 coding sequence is TGTGCCAGCAGTTATTCGAGCCAACCCAACTATGGCTACACCTTC. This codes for CASSYSSQPNYGYTF.

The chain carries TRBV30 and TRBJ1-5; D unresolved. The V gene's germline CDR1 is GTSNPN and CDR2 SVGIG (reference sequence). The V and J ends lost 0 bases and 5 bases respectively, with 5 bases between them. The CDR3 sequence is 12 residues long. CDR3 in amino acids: CAWSVAYQPQHF. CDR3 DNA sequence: TGTGCCTGGAGTGTAGCGTATCAGCCCCAGCATTTT.

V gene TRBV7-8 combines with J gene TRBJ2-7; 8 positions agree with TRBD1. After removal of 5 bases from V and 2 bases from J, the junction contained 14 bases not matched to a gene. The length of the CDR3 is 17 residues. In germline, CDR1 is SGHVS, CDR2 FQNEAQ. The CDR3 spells CASSPIGRQGNTYEQYF. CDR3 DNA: TGTGCCAGCAGCCCCATAGGGAGACAGGGGAACACCTACGAGCAGTACTTC.

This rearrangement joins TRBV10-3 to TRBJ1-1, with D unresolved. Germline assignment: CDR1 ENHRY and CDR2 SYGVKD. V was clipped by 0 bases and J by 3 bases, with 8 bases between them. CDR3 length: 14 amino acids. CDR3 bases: TGTGCCATCAGTGAGTCGAGAGCGGACACTGAAGCTTTCTTT. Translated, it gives CAISESRADTEAFF.

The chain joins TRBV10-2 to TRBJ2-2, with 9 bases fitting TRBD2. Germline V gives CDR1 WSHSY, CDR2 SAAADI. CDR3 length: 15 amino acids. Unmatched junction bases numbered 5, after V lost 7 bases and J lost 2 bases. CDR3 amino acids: CASIASGANTGELFF. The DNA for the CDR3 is TGCGCCAGCATAGCTAGCGGGGCCAACACCGGGGAGCTGTTTTTT.

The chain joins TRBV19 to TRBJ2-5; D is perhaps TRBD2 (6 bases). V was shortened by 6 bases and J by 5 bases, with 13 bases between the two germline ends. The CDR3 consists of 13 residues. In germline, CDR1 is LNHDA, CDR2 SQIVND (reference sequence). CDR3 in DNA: TGTGCCAGTAGCGCGGAGGGGAGGGAGACCCAGTACTTC. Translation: CASSAEGRETQYF.

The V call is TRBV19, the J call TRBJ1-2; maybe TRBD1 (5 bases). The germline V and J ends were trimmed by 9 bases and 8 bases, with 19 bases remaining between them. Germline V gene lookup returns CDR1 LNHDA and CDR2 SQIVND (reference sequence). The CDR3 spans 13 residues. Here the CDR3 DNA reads TGTGCCAGCCGACGATCCCAGGGCCCGGGCTACACCTTC. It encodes CASRRSQGPGYTF.

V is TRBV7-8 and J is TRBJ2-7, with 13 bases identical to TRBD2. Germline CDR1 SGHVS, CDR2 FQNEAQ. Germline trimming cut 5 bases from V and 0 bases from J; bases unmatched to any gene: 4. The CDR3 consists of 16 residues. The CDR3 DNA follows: TGTGCCAGCAGCGCCGGACTAGCGGGGGCCTCCTACGAGCAGTACTTC. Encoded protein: CASSAGLAGASYEQYF.

CDR3 bases: TGTGCCAGCAGCTTAGTCACAGGCTCTGGAAACACCATATATTTT. Amino acids: CASSLVTGSGNTIYF. This chain uses TRBV7-9 with TRBJ1-3; D perhaps matches TRBD1 (5 bases). The germline CDR1 and CDR2 sequences are SEHNR and FQNEAQ (reference sequence). Deletions cut 1 base from V and 0 bases from J, with 7 bases between. This CDR3 is built from 15 residues.

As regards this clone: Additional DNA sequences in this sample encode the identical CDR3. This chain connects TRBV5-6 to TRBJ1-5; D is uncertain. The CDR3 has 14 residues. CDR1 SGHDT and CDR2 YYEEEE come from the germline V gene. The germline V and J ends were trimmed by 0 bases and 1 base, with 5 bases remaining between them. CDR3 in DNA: TGTGCCAGCAGCTTGGGTGTAAGCAATCAGCCCCAGCATTTT. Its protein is CASSLGVSNQPQHF. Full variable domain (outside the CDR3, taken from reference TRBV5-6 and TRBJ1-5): DAGVTQSPTHLIKTRGQQVTLRCSPKSGHDTVSWYQQALGQGPQFIFQYYEEEERQRGNFPDRFSGHQFPNYSSELNVNALLLGDSALYLCASSLGVSNQPQHFGDGTRLSIL.

The CDR3 protein is CASSFSGTGLGETQYF. CDR3 DNA sequence: TGTGCCAGCAGCTTCTCCGGGACAGGGCTGGGAGAGACCCAGTACTTC. This rearrangement joins TRBV7-2 to TRBJ2-5, with TRBD1 identical over 9 bases. Per germline, CDR1 SGHTA and CDR2 FQGNSA. The CDR3 extends over 16 amino acids. V shed 3 bases, J shed 4 bases, and the junction held 9 bases outside the gene matches. Combining the CDR3 with reference TRBV7-2 and TRBJ2-5 gives the whole variable domain GAGVSQSPSNKVTEKGKDVELRCDPISGHTALYWYRQSLGQGLEFLIYFQGNSAPDKSGLPSDRFSAERTGGSVSTLTIQRTQQEDSAVYLCASSFSGTGLGETQYFGPGTRLLVL.

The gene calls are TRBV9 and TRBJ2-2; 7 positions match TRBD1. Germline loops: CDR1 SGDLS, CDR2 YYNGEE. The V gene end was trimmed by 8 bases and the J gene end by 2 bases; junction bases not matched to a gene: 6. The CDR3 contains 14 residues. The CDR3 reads CASRDSPNTGELFF. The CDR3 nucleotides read TGTGCCAGTAGGGACAGCCCCAACACCGGGGAGCTGTTTTTT.

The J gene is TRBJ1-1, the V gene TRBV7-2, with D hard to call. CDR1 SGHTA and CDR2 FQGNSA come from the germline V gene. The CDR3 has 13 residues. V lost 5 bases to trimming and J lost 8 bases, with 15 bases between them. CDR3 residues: CASSGRAAGEAFF. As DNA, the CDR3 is TGTGCCAGCAGCGGGCGGGCAGCAGGCGAAGCTTTCTTT.

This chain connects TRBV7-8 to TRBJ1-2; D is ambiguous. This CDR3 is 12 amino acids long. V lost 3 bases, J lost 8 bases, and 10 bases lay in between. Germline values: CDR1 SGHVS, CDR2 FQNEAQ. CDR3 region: CASSFSSNGYTF. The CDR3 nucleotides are TGTGCCAGCAGCTTCAGTTCCAACGGCTACACCTTC. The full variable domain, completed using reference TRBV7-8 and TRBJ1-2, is GAGVSQSPRYKVAKRGQDVALRCDPISGHVSLFWYQQALGQGPEFLTYFQNEAQLDKSGLPSDRFFAERPEGSVSTLKIQRTQQEDSAVYLCASSFSSNGYTFGSGTRLTVV.

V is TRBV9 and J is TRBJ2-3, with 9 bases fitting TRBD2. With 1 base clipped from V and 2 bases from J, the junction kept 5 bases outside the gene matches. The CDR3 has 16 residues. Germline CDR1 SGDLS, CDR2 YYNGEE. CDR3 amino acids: CASSVRGGGATDTQYF. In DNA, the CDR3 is TGTGCCAGCAGCGTAAGGGGCGGGGGGGCCACAGATACGCAGTATTTT.

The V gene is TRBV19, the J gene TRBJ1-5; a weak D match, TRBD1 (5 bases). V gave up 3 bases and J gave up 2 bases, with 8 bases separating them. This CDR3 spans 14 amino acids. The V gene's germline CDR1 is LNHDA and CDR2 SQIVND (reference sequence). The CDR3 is CASSIGRGNQPQHF. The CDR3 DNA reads TGTGCCAGTAGTATCGGCAGGGGCAATCAGCCCCAGCATTTT.

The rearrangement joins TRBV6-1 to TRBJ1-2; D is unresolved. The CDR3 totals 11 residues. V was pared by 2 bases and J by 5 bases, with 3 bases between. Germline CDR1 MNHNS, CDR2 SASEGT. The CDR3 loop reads CASSELYGYTF. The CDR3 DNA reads TGTGCCAGCAGTGAACTTTATGGCTACACCTTC.

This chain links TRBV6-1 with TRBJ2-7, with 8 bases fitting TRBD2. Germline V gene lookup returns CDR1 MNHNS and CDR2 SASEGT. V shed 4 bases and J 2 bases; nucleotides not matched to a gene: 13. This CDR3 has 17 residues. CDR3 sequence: CASSGAFMGLGAYEQYF. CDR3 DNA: TGTGCCAGCAGTGGGGCGTTTATGGGACTAGGCGCCTACGAGCAGTACTTC.

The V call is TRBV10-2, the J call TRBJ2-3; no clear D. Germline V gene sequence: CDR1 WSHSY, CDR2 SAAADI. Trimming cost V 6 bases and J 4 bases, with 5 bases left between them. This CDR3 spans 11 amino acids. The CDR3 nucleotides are TGCGCCAGCAGGGCAGCAGATACGCAGTATTTT. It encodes CASRAADTQYF.

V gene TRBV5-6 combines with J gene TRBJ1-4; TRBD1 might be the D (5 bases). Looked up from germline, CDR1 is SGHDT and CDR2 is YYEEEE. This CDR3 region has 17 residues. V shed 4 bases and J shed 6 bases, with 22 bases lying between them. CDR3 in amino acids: CASSGGGTHGTDEKLFF. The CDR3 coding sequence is TGTGCCAGCAGCGGGGGGGGGACCCATGGGACCGATGAAAAACTGTTTTTT.

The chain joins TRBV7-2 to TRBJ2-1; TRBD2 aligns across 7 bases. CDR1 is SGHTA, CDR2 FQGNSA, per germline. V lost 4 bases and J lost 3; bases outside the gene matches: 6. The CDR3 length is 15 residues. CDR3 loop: CASSWTRRYYNEQFF. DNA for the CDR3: TGTGCCAGCAGCTGGACTAGACGTTACTACAATGAGCAGTTCTTC. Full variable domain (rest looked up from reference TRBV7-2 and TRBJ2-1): GAGVSQSPSNKVTEKGKDVELRCDPISGHTALYWYRQSLGQGLEFLIYFQGNSAPDKSGLPSDRFSAERTGGSVSTLTIQRTQQEDSAVYLCASSWTRRYYNEQFFGPGTRLTVL.

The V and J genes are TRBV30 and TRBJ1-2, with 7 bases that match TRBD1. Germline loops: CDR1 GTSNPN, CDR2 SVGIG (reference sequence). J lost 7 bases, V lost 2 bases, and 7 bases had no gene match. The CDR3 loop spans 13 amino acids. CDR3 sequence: CAWSTQGSGGYTF. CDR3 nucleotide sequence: TGTGCCTGGAGTACACAGGGGTCTGGTGGCTACACCTTC.

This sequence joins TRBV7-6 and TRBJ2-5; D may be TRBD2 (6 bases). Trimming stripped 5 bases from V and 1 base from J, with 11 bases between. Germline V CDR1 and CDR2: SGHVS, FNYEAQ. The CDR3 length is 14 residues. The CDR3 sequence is CASSLRRGQETQYF. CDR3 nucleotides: TGTGCCAGCAGCCTGCGGCGGGGCCAAGAGACCCAGTACTTC. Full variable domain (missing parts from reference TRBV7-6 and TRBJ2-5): GAGVSQSPRYKVTKRGQDVALRCDPISGHVSLYWYRQALGQGPEFLTYFNYEAQQDKSGLPNDRFSAERPEGSISTLTIQRTEQRDSAMYRCASSLRRGQETQYFGPGTRLLVL.

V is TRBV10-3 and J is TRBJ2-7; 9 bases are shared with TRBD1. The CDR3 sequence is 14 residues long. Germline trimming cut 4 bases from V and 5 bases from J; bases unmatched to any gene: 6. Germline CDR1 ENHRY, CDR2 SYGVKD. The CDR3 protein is CAISVQGARDEQYF. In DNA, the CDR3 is TGTGCCATCAGTGTACAGGGGGCTCGAGACGAGCAGTACTTC.

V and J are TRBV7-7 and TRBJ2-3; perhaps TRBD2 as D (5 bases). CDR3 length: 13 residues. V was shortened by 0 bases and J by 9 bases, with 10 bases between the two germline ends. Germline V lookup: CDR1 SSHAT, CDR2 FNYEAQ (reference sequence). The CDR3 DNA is TGTGCCAGCAGCTTAGCGCTGGGAGAGACGCAGTATTTT. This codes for CASSLALGETQYF.

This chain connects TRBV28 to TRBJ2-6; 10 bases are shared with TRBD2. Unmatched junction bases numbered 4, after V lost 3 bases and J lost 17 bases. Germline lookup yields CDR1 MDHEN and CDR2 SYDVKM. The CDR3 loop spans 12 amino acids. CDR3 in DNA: TGTGCCAGCAGTTTTCTTAGCGGGGGGATGACTTTC. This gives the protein CASSFLSGGMTF. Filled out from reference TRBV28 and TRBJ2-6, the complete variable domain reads DVKVTQSSRYLVKRTGEKVFLECVQDMDHENMFWYRQDPGLGLRLIYFSYDVKMKEKGDIPEGYSVSREKKERFSLILESASTNQTSMYLCASSFLSGGMTFGAGSRLTVL.